The rows below give T cell receptor beta chains drawn from one sample of a study of blood T cell repertoires in COVID-19. TCRdb keeps only in-frame clones here, not all; method: immunoSEQ multiplex PCR. There are about 72,000 clones in the sample; roughly 86% occur only once, and approximately 30% lies in the top ten. The sequenced material came from peripheral blood. These receptors were collected from a man aged 45 to 65 with acute or convalescent COVID-19. Each CDR3 is given with its conserved first and last residue. Fields, in order: clone size, J gene, V gene, D gene, CDR3 protein, CDR3 DNA. D genes are given only for firm matches. The listing skips clone size in some rows; elsewhere it reads once, few, many or a size class.

>-|TRBJ2-5|TRBV3-1/TRBV3-2|TRBD1
CASSQRTGETQYF
TGTGCCAGCAGCCAACGGACAGGGGAGACCCAGTACTTC
>-|TRBJ2-1|TRBV9|TRBD1
CASSLRQGPYNEQFF
TGTGCCAGCAGCCTCCGACAGGGACCCTACAATGAGCAGTTCTTC
>-|TRBJ2-3|TRBV5-1|TRBD1
CASSGGQGTDTQYF
TGCGCCAGCAGCGGGGGACAGGGCACAGATACGCAGTATTTT
>-|TRBJ2-7|TRBV15|-
CATSRVQAYEQYF
TGTGCCACCAGCAGAGTTCAGGCCTACGAGCAGTACTTC
>-|TRBJ1-2|TRBV6-5|-
CASSNTPPGGYTF
TGTGCCAGCAGTAACACCCCTCCTGGTGGCTACACCTTC
>-|TRBJ1-2|TRBV6-5|-
CASSYQGIGGYTF
TGTGCCAGCAGTTATCAGGGAATCGGTGGCTACACCTTC
>-|TRBJ1-5|TRBV4-2|TRBD1
CASSQEDRGNQPQHF
TGTGCCAGCAGCCAAGAGGACAGGGGGAATCAGCCCCAGCATTTT
>-|TRBJ1-5|TRBV19|TRBD1
CASSIDPDRGGYSNQPQHF
TGTGCCAGTAGTATAGACCCCGACAGGGGCGGATATAGCAATCAGCCCCAGCATTTT
>-|TRBJ1-1|TRBV5-1|TRBD1
CASSGGTGDSIEAFF
TGCGCCAGCAGCGGCGGGACAGGGGATTCGATTGAAGCTTTCTTT
>-|TRBJ2-4|TRBV12-3/TRBV12-4|-
CASSSRVSIQYF
TGTGCCAGCAGTTCCAGGGTGTCGATTCAGTACTTC
>-|TRBJ1-2|TRBV4-1|TRBD1
CASSQVQGANYGYTF
TGCGCCAGCAGCCAAGTTCAGGGGGCTAACTATGGCTACACCTTC
>-|TRBJ2-5|TRBV5-4|-
CASSLDSQETQYF
TGTGCCAGCAGCTTGGACTCACAAGAGACCCAGTACTTC
>many|TRBJ2-5|TRBV6-6|TRBD1
CASSYRDSKQETQYF
TGTGCCAGCAGTTACAGGGACAGCAAACAAGAGACCCAGTACTTC
>-|TRBJ1-5|TRBV7-2|TRBD1
CASSIGQGGNQPQHF
TGTGCCAGCAGCATCGGACAGGGTGGCAATCAGCCCCAGCATTTT
>-|TRBJ1-3|TRBV21-1|-
CASSNRDRGPGNTIYF
TGTGCCAGCAGCAACCGGGACAGGGGACCTGGAAACACCATATATTTT
>-|TRBJ2-1|TRBV5-1|-
CASSLAGIVPNNEQFF
TGCGCCAGCAGCTTGGCAGGGATCGTGCCAAACAATGAGCAGTTCTTC
>-|TRBJ2-2|TRBV27|TRBD2
CASTIGTSTGELFF
TGTGCCAGCACCATTGGGACTAGCACCGGGGAGCTGTTTTTT
>-|TRBJ1-2|TRBV19|-
CASSLNRDGRNYGYTF
TGTGCCAGTAGCCTAAACCGAGACGGGAGAAACTATGGCTACACCTTC
>-|TRBJ2-7|TRBV27|-
CASSSNRQTSSYEQYF
TGTGCCAGCAGTTCGAATCGACAGACATCCTCCTACGAGCAGTACTTC
>few|TRBJ1-4|TRBV6-1|-
CASSGRSTDLEEKLFF
TGTGCCAGCAGTGGCCGCTCGACAGATCTTGAAGAAAAACTGTTTTTT
>-|TRBJ2-7|TRBV7-2|-
CASSLRRQSSSFRGYEQYF
TGTGCCAGCAGCTTGCGACGGCAGTCTAGTTCGTTCCGTGGCTACGAGCAGTACTTC
>-|TRBJ2-7|TRBV2|TRBD2
CASSEGGTVTYEQYF
TGTGCCAGCAGTGAGGGGGGGACGGTAACCTACGAGCAGTACTTC
>once|TRBJ2-5|TRBV29-1|-
CSVVRGQETQYF
TGCAGCGTTGTTCGCGGTCAAGAGACCCAGTACTTC
>-|TRBJ1-3|TRBV18|-
CASSPGDAGNTIYF
TGTGCCAGCTCACCCGGGGATGCTGGAAACACCATATATTTT
>-|TRBJ1-1|TRBV10-3|-
CAISESTTRRTEAFF
TGTGCCATCAGTGAGTCGACGACTAGGAGGACTGAAGCTTTCTTT
>-|TRBJ1-1|TRBV28|TRBD1
CASSFERVDRVETEAFF
TGTGCCAGCAGTTTCGAAAGGGTCGACAGGGTGGAGACTGAAGCTTTCTTT
>-|TRBJ1-3|TRBV11-2|-
CASSLGAAGAGNTIYF
TGTGCCAGCAGCTTAGGGGCGGCAGGGGCTGGAAACACCATATATTTT
>-|TRBJ2-7|TRBV6-5|-
CASSQPAGEQYF
TGTGCCAGCAGTCAGCCTGCGGGGGAGCAGTACTTC
>-|TRBJ2-7|TRBV10-3|-
CAISEGGSGYEQYF
TGTGCCATCAGTGAGGGGGGCTCAGGCTACGAGCAGTACTTC
>few|TRBJ2-1|TRBV25-1|-
CASRATQGQSSYNEQFF
TGTGCCAGCAGGGCGACACAGGGTCAGAGCTCCTACAATGAGCAGTTCTTC
>-|TRBJ2-7|TRBV10-3|TRBD1
CAISEPGTESYEQYF
TGTGCCATCAGTGAGCCCGGGACAGAGTCCTACGAGCAGTACTTC
>-|TRBJ1-4|TRBV7-9|TRBD1
CASSLAETGGQEKLFF
TGTGCCAGCAGCTTAGCAGAGACAGGGGGTCAGGAAAAACTGTTTTTT
>-|TRBJ1-1|TRBV11-2|-
CASSPIRNTEAFF
TGTGCCAGCAGCCCGATCAGGAACACTGAAGCTTTCTTT
>-|TRBJ2-7|TRBV19|TRBD1
CASSMDRGSYEQYF
TGTGCCAGTAGTATGGACAGGGGTAGCTACGAGCAGTACTTC
>-|TRBJ2-1|TRBV19|-
CASTEPHYNEQFF
TGTGCCAGCACAGAACCGCACTACAATGAGCAGTTCTTC
>-|TRBJ2-1|TRBV20-1|TRBD2
CSASGTNNNEQFF
TGCAGTGCTAGTGGGACTAACAACAATGAGCAGTTCTTC
>-|TRBJ2-2|TRBV4-2|-
CASSQFPENTGELFF
TGTGCCAGCAGCCAATTTCCAGAAAACACCGGGGAGCTGTTTTTT
>-|TRBJ1-5|TRBV4-1|-
CASSQDGGASGNQPQHF
TGCGCCAGCAGCCAAGACGGGGGGGCGAGTGGCAATCAGCCCCAGCATTTT
>-|TRBJ2-1|TRBV3-1/TRBV3-2|-
CASSLRGYNEQFF
TGTGCCAGCAGCCTTAGGGGCTACAATGAGCAGTTCTTC
>-|TRBJ1-4|TRBV6-5|-
CASTTRAGVELFF
TGTGCCAGCACCACCAGGGCAGGGGTGGAACTGTTTTTT
>-|TRBJ1-2|TRBV28|-
CASSSAGGGLLYGYTF
TGTGCCAGCAGTTCAGCCGGGGGGGGGCTGCTCTATGGCTACACCTTC
>-|TRBJ2-5|TRBV5-1|-
CASKGGGTETQYF
TGCGCCAGCAAGGGAGGGGGTACAGAGACCCAGTACTTC
>few|TRBJ2-5|TRBV4-2|TRBD1
CASSQGGQGVETQYF
TGTGCCAGCAGCCAAGGTGGACAGGGGGTGGAGACCCAGTACTTC
>-|TRBJ2-5|TRBV7-9|-
CASSLVTEEETQYF
TGTGCCAGCAGCTTAGTTACAGAAGAAGAGACCCAGTACTTC
>-|TRBJ2-7|TRBV12-5|TRBD2
CASGLERTSGASVPFSYEQYF
TGTGCTAGTGGTTTGGAACGGACTAGCGGGGCGTCAGTACCCTTCTCCTACGAGCAGTACTTC
>-|TRBJ2-7|TRBV5-1|-
CASSLARGVGEQYF
TGCGCCAGCAGCTTGGCCAGGGGAGTGGGCGAGCAGTACTTC
>-|TRBJ2-3|TRBV6-5|TRBD2
CASSPISGGTDTQYF
TGTGCCAGCAGTCCTATATCGGGAGGGACAGATACGCAGTATTTT